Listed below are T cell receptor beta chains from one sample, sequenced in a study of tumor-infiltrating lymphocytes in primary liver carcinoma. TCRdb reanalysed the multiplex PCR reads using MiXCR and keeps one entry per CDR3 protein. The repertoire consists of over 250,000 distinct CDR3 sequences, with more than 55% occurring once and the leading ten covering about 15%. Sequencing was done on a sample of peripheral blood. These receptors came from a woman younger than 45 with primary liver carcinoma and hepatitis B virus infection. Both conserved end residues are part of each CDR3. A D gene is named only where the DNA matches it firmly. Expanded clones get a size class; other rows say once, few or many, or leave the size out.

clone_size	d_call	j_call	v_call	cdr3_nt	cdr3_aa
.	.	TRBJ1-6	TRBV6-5	TGTGCCAGCAGTTCGAAGGGATGGGATTCACCCCTCCACTTT	CASSSKGWDSPLHF
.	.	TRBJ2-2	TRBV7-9	TGTGCCAGCAGCAAACAGAGGACCGGGGAGCTGTTTTTT	CASSKQRTGELFF
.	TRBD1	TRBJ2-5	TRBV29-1	TGCAGCGTTGTAAATCAGGGGGCCCAGTACTTC	CSVVNQGAQYF
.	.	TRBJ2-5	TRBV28	TGTGCCAGCAGTCATCCCGGGGAGTCGGAGACCCAGTACTTC	CASSHPGESETQYF
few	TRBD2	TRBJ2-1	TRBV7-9	TGTGCCAGTACTAGCGGCCACAATGAGCAGTTCTTC	CASTSGHNEQFF
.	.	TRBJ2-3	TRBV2	TGTGCCAGCAGTAGTAGAGGCACAGGTACGCAGTATTTT	CASSSRGTGTQYF
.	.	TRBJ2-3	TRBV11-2	TGTGCCAGCAGCTTAGTATTAGGAAAAGATAAGCAGTATTTT	CASSLVLGKDKQYF
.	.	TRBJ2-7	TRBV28	TGTGCCAGCAGTGACAGGTTTTACTCCTACGAGCAGTACTTC	CASSDRFYSYEQYF
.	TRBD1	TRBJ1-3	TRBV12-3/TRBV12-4	TGTGCCAGCAGCCCTACAGGGGGCCCTGGAAACACCATATATTTT	CASSPTGGPGNTIYF
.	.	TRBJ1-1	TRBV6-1	TGTGCCAGCAGTGACGAGACTGAAGCTTTCTTT	CASSDETEAFF
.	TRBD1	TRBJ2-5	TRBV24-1	TGTGCCACCAGTGACCCAGGGACAGGGCAAGAGACCCAGTACTTC	CATSDPGTGQETQYF
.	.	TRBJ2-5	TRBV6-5	TGTGCCAGCAGTTACAGGGGTGAAATAGGGGAGACCCAGTACTTC	CASSYRGEIGETQYF
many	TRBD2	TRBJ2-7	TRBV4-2	TGTGCCAGCAGCCGGGAGAGAGGCGGTAGCGGGTTTAGCTCCTACGAGCAGTACTTC	CASSRERGGSGFSSYEQYF
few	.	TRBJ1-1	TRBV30	TGTGCCTGGAGAGTCGTCGGGTTGGCTTTCTTT	CAWRVVGLAFF
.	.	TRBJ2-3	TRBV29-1	TGCAGCGTTATACCCTCCACAGATACGCAGTATTTT	CSVIPSTDTQYF
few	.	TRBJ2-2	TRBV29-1	TGCAACGTACGAGATGACGGAGGAGCCGGGGAGCTGTTTTTT	CNVRDDGGAGELFF
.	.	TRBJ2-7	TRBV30	TGTGCCTCCCAAGGGGGATCGCGGGGCGGTTCCTACGAGCAGTACTTC	CASQGGSRGGSYEQYF
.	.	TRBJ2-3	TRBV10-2	TGCGCCAGCAGTGAGTCTTGGGTTGAGGCTAGCACAGATATGCAGTATTTT	CASSESWVEASTDMQYF
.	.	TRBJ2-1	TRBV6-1	TGTGCCAGCAATCAATTGAGGACGGAGCAGTTCTTC	CASNQLRTEQFF
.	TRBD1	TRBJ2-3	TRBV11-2	TGTGCCAGCAGCTTGGGACAGGGTGTTTTTGCAGATACGCATTATTTT	CASSLGQGVFADTHYF
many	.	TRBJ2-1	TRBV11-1	TGTGCCAGCAGCTTATCGGGGGTTGGGCAGTTCTTC	CASSLSGVGQFF
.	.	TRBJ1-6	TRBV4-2	TGTGCCAGCAGCCATGGACGGCAAACCTTAGGTTCATCCCTCCACTTT	CASSHGRQTLGSSLHF
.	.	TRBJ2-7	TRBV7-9	TGTGCCAGCAGCTTAATCTGGGGGCTCAACTCCTACGAGCAGTACTTC	CASSLIWGLNSYEQYF
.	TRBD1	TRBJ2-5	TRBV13	TGTGCCAGCAGCTTAGGCCTCGGTGGACAGGCAGAGACCCAGTGCTTC	CASSLGLGGQAETQCF
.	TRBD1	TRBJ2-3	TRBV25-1	TGTGCCAGCAATGCGAACAGGGGGGACGCAGATACGCAGTATTTT	CASNANRGDADTQYF
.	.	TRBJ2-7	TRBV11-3	TGTGTCAGCAGCCCTCGCCGGGGCGAGCAATACTTC	CVSSPRRGEQYF
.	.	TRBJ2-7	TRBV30	TGTGCCTGGAGTGTAAATATTGACAACGAGCAGTACTTC	CAWSVNIDNEQYF
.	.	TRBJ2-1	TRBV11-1	TGTGCCAGCACACTCCCAGGGGGGCCCTACGAGCAGTTCTTC	CASTLPGGPYEQFF
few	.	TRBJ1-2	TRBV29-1	TGCAGCGTTCCGGGAGCTGCTAACTATGGCTACACCTTC	CSVPGAANYGYTF
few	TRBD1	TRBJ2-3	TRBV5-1	TGCGCCAGCAGCATAGGTCATCGGGACAGGGGCACAGATACGCAGTATTTT	CASSIGHRDRGTDTQYF
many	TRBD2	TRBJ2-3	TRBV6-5	TGTGCCAGCACCCCCTTTGGGAGACTAGCCACAGATACGCAGTATTTT	CASTPFGRLATDTQYF
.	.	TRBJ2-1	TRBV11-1	TGTGCCAGCAGCTTGGGGACCACCTCCCACAATGAGCACTTCTTC	CASSLGTTSHNEHFF
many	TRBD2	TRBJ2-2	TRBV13	TGTGCCAGCAGCCTCGGGAGGATAAACACCGGGGAGCTGTTTTTT	CASSLGRINTGELFF
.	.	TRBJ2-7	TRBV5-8	TGTGCCAGCAGCCGCCACATTCAGGTCTACGAGCAGTACTTC	CASSRHIQVYEQYF
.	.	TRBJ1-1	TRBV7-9	TGTGCCAGCAGCCGACCTACAGACATGAACACTGAAGCTTTCTTT	CASSRPTDMNTEAFF